This T cell receptor (beta chain) was profiled in a study of T cell responses to AZD1222 COVID-19 vaccine. The wider study: Pooling of second doses given at about 4 or about 12 weeks was done.

The germline CDR1 and CDR2 sequences are MDHEN and SYDVKM. The CDR3 is 14 amino acids. V gave up 6 bases and J gave up 4 bases; unmatched junction bases: 4. Assay: immunoSEQ multiplex PCR; the TCRdb copy retains only in-frame clones and omits some. The sample carries around 130,000 clones, 86% recorded once. This sequence joins TRBV28 and TRBJ1-5, with 9 positions matching TRBD1. The TCR was taken from an adult in good health. The source material was peripheral blood, sampled on day 0 of AZD1222 vaccination. The CDR3 protein is CASRVQGANQPQHF. In DNA form, the CDR3 reads TGTGCCAGCAGAGTACAGGGGGCGAATCAGCCCCAGCATTTT.